This section outlines one TCR beta chain sequence together with its context. This clonotype was found a few times. Its antigen remains unidentified. Base qualities are missing; no much larger clone stands one base away. For CDR1 and CDR2, the germline V gene lists MNHEY and SVGEGT. From the cysteine up to the phenylalanine, the CDR3 has a length of 18 residues. Only the CDR3 DNA is retained, 54 bases long and in frame from the first base. V and J are trimmed by 6 bases and 5 bases, and the gene matches miss 15 bases of the junction. The data originate from a study of T-cell memory formation after mild COVID-19 (dated by TCRdb to the early 2020s). Concerning the study at large: TCR sequence clusters from the two donors were largely donor specific. Two young, previously healthy adult volunteers made up the cohort, one male and one female. In a couple of donors, T-cell clones that expanded and contracted after mild COVID-19 were tracked by sequencing TCRalpha and TCRbeta repertoires over time.

Overall study results and their limits: Balanced CD4/CD8 phenotypes were observed for clones contracting from day 15 to 85, whereas a bias towards CD4+ was observed for a second wave of clones expanding from day 15 to 37. SARS-CoV-2 specificity of the second-wave clones peaking on day 37 was not confirmed. Only a couple of mild cases were covered by the study, and larger cohorts that include severe cases with pre-infection samples were considered necessary. Contracting CD4+ clones were found mainly in CM and EM memory subsets, while CD8+ clones were enriched in EMRA. The detection of some responding clones in pre-infection memory suggests that pre-existing cross-reactive memory T cells joined the SARS-CoV-2 response.

TCRdb records Illumina NovaSeq 6000 as the sequencer. TCRalpha and TCRbeta cDNA libraries were built by 5'RACE with constant-segment primers, adding sample barcodes and unique molecular identifiers. RNA was extracted from every sample with Trizol reagent. Libraries were amplified in two PCR steps, with a second sample barcode and Illumina TruSeq adapters added in the second step. The libraries were sequenced on an Illumina NovaSeq using 2 x 150 bp paired-end reads. The authors' analysis ran thus. With migec v1.2.7, reads were demultiplexed and then collapsed into UMI-guided consensus sequences. With mixcr v2.1.11, UMI consensuses were aligned to TRA and TRB V and J templates and assembled into clonotypes. Expanded or contracted clonotypes were those called significant by both edgeR and NoisET, with noise models trained on biological replicates. For edgeR calls, a false discovery rate-adjusted p below 0.01 and a log2 fold-change threshold of 1 were applied. As an exploratory analysis of dynamics, max-normalized trajectories of the 1000 most abundant clonotypes were examined with PCA combined with hierarchical clustering. Separately sequenced CD4+ and CD8+ repertoires were used to assign the CD4 or CD8 phenotype of responding clones. TCRdb reworked the public reads: Q25 trimming with fastp, MiXCR clone assembly, productive beta chains retained. Each entry is one CDR3 protein sequence, shown with its most common DNA and genes. The V and J calls, along with clone size, are taken from TCRdb and not from the paper's own processing. This sample holds fewer than 150,000 distinct CDR3 sequences; 14% were observed only once. The ten largest clonotypes hold about 26% of the sample.

Ficoll-Paque density gradient centrifugation was used to isolate PBMCs. The source is an adult woman who had mild COVID-19 (a few samples of this study predate the infection). The sample titles of this study are shuffled in the database, so cell type and time point are left out; the donor was told from shared clones. Specimen: PBMCs or a T cell subset sorted from them (not recorded which). The rearrangement joined TRBV6-2 or TRBV6-3 to TRBJ2-5; the central 13 bases match TRBD2. In nucleotide form, the sequence is TGTGCCAGCAGCCGGACACACACGGGACTAGCGGGATTTGAGACCCAGTACTTC. It encodes CASSRTHTGLAGFETQYF.